This T cell receptor (beta chain) was observed in a study of shared clonotypes between healthy human individuals (dated by TCRdb to between 2020 and 2021). Context from the whole study: A couple of women and a few men aged 18 to 49 years were included in the cohort. For each donor, CD4 naive and CD4 memory were each run on three plates, CD8 naive on two plates, and CD8 memory on one plate. To estimate repertoire size and how much clonotype sharing occurs between individuals, the study deeply sequenced the blood TCR repertoires of a handful of healthy adults. Different laboratories and diverse techniques were used to prepare libraries and sequence TCR repertoires, to increase sequencing depth and limit assay-specific biases. Each donor's leukapheresis produced roughly between roughly 0.85 and 10 billion PBMCs. The paper's findings and limits, for the study overall: Incomplete sequencing was indicated by rarefaction of sorted-subset datasets, despite the large sequencing depth. Larger estimated clonotype richness was generally found for naive subsets than for memory subsets. The small number of donors limited the genetic and exposure-history diversity represented. Compared with non-shared clonotypes, the clonotypes found in all four sorted-subset donors had higher generation probabilities. Sampling was limited to blood, and TCR repertoires in tissue likely differ from TCR repertoires in blood. Pairwise subsampling indicated that sequencing depth was expected to affect the degree of clonotype sharing among donors. When four donors were compared, the shared fraction of clonotypes was around 5% for naive CD4, over 3% for naive CD8, 2% to 2.5% for memory CD4, and 0.35% to 0.5% for memory CD8.

Using the deep immunoSEQ assay, TCR CDR3 regions were amplified from genomic DNA by multiplex PCR. For each cell subset, the extracted genomic DNA was distributed evenly across all wells of several immunoSEQ 96-well plates, and each plate served as one replicate. For sorted subsets, roughly 200 ng of genomic DNA, equivalent to some 30,000 T cell genomes, went into each replicate PCR. Purified libraries were measured with a Qubit 3.0 fluorometer, size-checked on a Bioanalyzer 2100, and measured again with the KAPA Library Quantification kit. Each immunoSEQ 96-well plate was sequenced on its own single-read 150-cycle Illumina NextSeq 550 flow cell. From the authors' description of their analysis: The immunoSEQ output contained only junctional sequences without quality scores, so filtering could not match that applied to full-length reads. To assign V/J genes and CDR3, sequences were annotated against IMGT germline references using PyIR, a Python wrapper for IgBLAST v1.9. Any read was removed if the V/J assignment was weak (E-value above 1e-6), the CDR3 was missing, or the read contained stop codons, out-of-frame junctions, or ambiguous translated residues. V3J clonotypes were defined by identical inferred V gene, J gene, and CDR3 amino acid sequence. To compute the percentage overlap between repertoires, the number of shared unique clonotypes was divided by the size of the smaller repertoire. Richness of each repertoire was evaluated using RTK rarefaction, the Chao1 estimator, and Recon v2.1 estimates of unobserved clonotypes. For all TCRbeta clonotypes obtained by the gDNA method from a handful of donors, generation probabilities were computed with OLGA. This is the immuneACCESS table as TCRdb keeps it, with only in-frame sequences that have V and J called. A part of the clones is gone; compared with another copy, unresolved V genes explain less than half, and the rest is unexplained. V and J calls and clone size follow that table, whereas D and trimming were derived from the DNA. The sample profile shows about 580,000 clones; 98% of them were found once. 0.3% of the sample is held by the ten biggest clonotypes.

With respect to this clone: Its target antigen remains unknown. Nothing much larger sits one base from this clone, and base qualities are not available. The sample holds other DNA sequences that translate to the same CDR3.

The germline V gene (reference sequence) supplies CDR1 SEHNR and CDR2 FQNEAQ. Taken from cysteine to phenylalanine, the CDR3 has 13 residues. The kept DNA is CDR3 alone, 39 bases in frame from the first base. V is shortened by 6 bases, J by 4 bases, and the region joining them spans 13 bases. CD8 naive samples consisted of CD45RO-negative cells that were positively selected for CCR7, yielding a CD45RA+CCR7+ population without TemRA cells. The donors were healthy, HIV-negative adults with no recently reported acute infections or vaccinations. Only Caucasian adults living in Nashville, Tennessee, USA were represented among the donors. Blood was collected by leukapheresis, and PBMCs were isolated by Ficoll-Histopaque density gradient centrifugation and then cryopreserved in liquid nitrogen vapor phase. Analytical flow cytometry was used to check the purity and quantity of each magnetically sorted T cell population. Each sorted fraction had its genomic DNA isolated and then quantified by UV absorbance on a Nanodrop 2000c.

The receptor's source is a man aged 25-45 years in good health. Input material: naive CD8+ T cells sorted from blood. The cell subset or site label on this specimen signifies: CD45RA+CCR7+. The chain is made from TRBV7-9 and TRBJ2-7; the D call could be TRBD1 or TRBD2, with each sharing 6 bases. CDR3 sequence: CASSLGGGYEQYF. The sequence in DNA is TGTGCCAGCAGTCTAGGGGGAGGATACGAGCAGTACTTC.